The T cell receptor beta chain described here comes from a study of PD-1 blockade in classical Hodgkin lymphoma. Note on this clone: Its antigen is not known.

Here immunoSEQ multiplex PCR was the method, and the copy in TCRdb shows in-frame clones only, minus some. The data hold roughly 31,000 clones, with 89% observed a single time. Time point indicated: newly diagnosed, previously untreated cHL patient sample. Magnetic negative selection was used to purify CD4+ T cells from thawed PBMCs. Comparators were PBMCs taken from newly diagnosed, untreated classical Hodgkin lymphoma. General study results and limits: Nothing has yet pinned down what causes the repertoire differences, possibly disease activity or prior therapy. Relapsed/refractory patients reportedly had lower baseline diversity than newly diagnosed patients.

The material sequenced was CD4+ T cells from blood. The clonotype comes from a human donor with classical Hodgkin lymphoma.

The CDR3 protein is CASSLVASGATDTQYF. The DNA for the CDR3 is TGCGCCAGCAGCTTGGTTGCTAGCGGGGCCACAGATACGCAGTATTTT. The chain uses TRBV5-1 and TRBJ2-3; 9 bases line up with TRBD2. Trimming cost V 0 bases and J 2 bases; bases outside gene matches: 4. This CDR3 has 16 residues. In germline, CDR1 is SGHRS, CDR2 YFSETQ.